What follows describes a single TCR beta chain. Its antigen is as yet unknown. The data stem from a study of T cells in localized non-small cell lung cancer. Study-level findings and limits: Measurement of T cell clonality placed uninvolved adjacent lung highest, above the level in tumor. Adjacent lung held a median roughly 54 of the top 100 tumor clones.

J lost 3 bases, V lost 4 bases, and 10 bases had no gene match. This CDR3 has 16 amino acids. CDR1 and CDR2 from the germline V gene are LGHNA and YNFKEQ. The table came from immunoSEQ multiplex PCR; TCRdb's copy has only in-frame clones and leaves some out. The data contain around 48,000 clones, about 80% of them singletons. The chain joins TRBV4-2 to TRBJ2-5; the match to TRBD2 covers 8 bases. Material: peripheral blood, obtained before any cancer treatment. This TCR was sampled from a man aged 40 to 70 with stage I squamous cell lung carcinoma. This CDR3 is CASSPHMRGAEETQYF. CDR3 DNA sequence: TGTGCCAGCAGCCCACACATGCGGGGGGCCGAAGAGACCCAGTACTTC.